This TCR beta chain was identified in a study of a mutant IDH1 vaccine in newly diagnosed glioma. J lost 6 bases, V lost 0 bases, and 5 bases had no gene match. CDR1 and CDR2 (germline): SGDLS, YYNGEE. CDR3 length: 15 residues. Sample time point: week 47, end of study. Every single dose of the vaccine, 300 ug of mutant IDH1 20-mer peptide, came with topical imiquimod. Assay used: immunoSEQ multiplex PCR; TCRdb lists only in-frame clones, some missing. The sample has around 53,000 clones; approximately 84% are singletons. Concerning this clone itself: Its matching antigen is unknown.

This TCR derives from a woman aged 25 to 45 with glioma. Some clones in this sample may be carry-over from other donors' samples. This sequence joins TRBV9 and TRBJ1-5; TRBD1 matches 8 bases. The sample here was PBMCs, taken from a glioma patient whose treatment included an IDH1 peptide vaccine. CDR3 sequence: CASSVGPGGGQPQHF. CDR3 coding DNA: TGTGCCAGCAGCGTAGGACCAGGGGGCGGTCAGCCCCAGCATTTT.